The following is a T cell receptor (beta chain) sequence with its context. Its target is unknown. 13 Jbeta primers and 60 Vbeta primers were used for the PCR. Per the authors' pipeline: Later reanalysis found 80 million or so unique TCR beta chains, around 9.9 million of them shared. Produced via immunoSEQ multiplex PCR; TCRdb's table is partial and in-frame only. Clone size and V and J calls were adopted from that table, with D and trimming inferred from the DNA. The sample lists around 120,000 clones, 80% to 85% seen once, with about 3.9% in the top ten. Trimming cost V 4 bases and J 6 bases; bases outside gene matches: 8. In germline, CDR1 is SGHRS, CDR2 YFSETQ. CDR3 size: 14 residues. This specimen belongs to a study of cytomegalovirus exposure and HLA in healthy donors. Study results and caveats: When presence/absence was analysed, sequencing depth was taken to be roughly uniform across donors. Several of the most significant clusters appeared linked to common viral pathogens, based on a later analysis.

Sequencing was done on a sample of PBMCs. This chain joins TRBV5-1 and TRBJ2-7; 9 bases align to TRBD1. The TCR sequence derives from a woman between 25 and 40 years old in good health and CMV-seronegative. The CDR3 DNA follows: TGCGCCAGCAGCAGGGGACAGGGTTTTAGCGAGCAGTACTTC. Translated, it gives CASSRGQGFSEQYF.